This is a list of T cell receptor beta chains from one sample in a study of T cells expressing NK-cell markers. TCRdb re-called the 5' RACE reads, yielding one record per CDR3 amino acid sequence without DNA. This table lists a few hundred thousand distinct CDR3 sequences. Source material: blood T cells: a sorted CD56 or NKG2C T cell subset, CD4+ or CD8+ T cells, or bulk PBMC T cells (not recorded which). Every receptor here comes from a man aged 18 to 69 in good health. Each CDR3 is given with its conserved first and last residue.

v_gene	j_gene	CDR3aa
TRBV12-3/TRBV12-4	TRBJ2-6	CASSWGTPWGANVLTF
TRBV20-1	TRBJ2-3	CSAPSGGLAGASTQYF
TRBV6-2/TRBV6-3	TRBJ2-3	CASSYPPAGQYF
TRBV6-6	TRBJ2-2	CASRLQVTGELFF
TRBV20-1	TRBJ1-4	CSARPNSGLKLFF
TRBV5-6	TRBJ2-3	CASSRLAGGPSNTQYF
TRBV28	TRBJ2-3	CASSFFRIAGPGQGRDTQYF
TRBV5-1	TRBJ2-2	CASSYAVPHTGELFF
TRBV5-1	TRBJ2-5	CASSLTETQYF
TRBV12-3/TRBV12-4	TRBJ1-4	CASSPDRGLANEKLFF
TRBV20-1	TRBJ2-5	CSASKRGGRETQYF
TRBV7-9	TRBJ2-2	CASSSHAKKTGELFF
TRBV12-3/TRBV12-4	TRBJ1-6	CASSPRTGSSYNSPLHF
TRBV20-1	TRBJ1-6	CSAKRQRDSPLHF
TRBV2	TRBJ2-2	CASLRAGKGTGELFF
TRBV9	TRBJ1-6	CASSKDSSSYNSPLHF
TRBV7-7	TRBJ2-2	CASSLSAANTGELFF
TRBV18	TRBJ2-1	CASSPLNLAGGGDNEQFF
TRBV6-5	TRBJ1-4	CASRTARDSEKLFF
TRBV11-2	TRBJ2-3	CASSLASSRTDTQYF
TRBV5-1	TRBJ2-2	CASSSRDGYTGELFF
TRBV29-1	TRBJ2-1	CSAGLAGGPGEQFF
TRBV29-1	TRBJ2-7	CSVEPGVSGEQYF
TRBV28	TRBJ2-7	CASRPGGSHEQYF
TRBV28	TRBJ2-1	CASRLVDRAIYEQFF
TRBV2	TRBJ2-3	CARGGPNTDTQYF
TRBV28	TRBJ2-7	CASSLPGRAYEQYF
TRBV20-1	TRBJ2-3	CSAHQFSSTDTQYF
TRBV4-1	TRBJ2-3	CASSQGDRGGFDTQYF
TRBV6-1	TRBJ1-1	CASIPSGRLNTEAFF
TRBV25-1	TRBJ2-1	CASSGGGVYNEQFF
TRBV5-1	TRBJ1-1	CASSQDRTEAFF
TRBV5-1	TRBJ2-7	CASSKDRREQYF
TRBV5-1	TRBJ2-5	CASSYKTGGETQYF
TRBV11-3	TRBJ2-2	CASSSRRQGGSGELFF
TRBV7-8	TRBJ2-1	CASSSTRGPYNEQFF